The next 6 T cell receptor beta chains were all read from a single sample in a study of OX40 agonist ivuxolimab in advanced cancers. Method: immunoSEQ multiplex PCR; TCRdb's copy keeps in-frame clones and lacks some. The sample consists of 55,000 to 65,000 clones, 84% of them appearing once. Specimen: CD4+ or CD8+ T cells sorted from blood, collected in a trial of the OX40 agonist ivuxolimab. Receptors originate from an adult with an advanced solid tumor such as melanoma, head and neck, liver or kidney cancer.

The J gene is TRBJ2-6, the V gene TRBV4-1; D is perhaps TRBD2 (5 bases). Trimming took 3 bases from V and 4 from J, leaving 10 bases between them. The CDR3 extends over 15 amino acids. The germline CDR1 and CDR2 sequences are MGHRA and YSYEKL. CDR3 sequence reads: CASSHPGSGANVLTF. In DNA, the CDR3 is TGCGCCAGCAGCCACCCGGGGTCCGGGGCCAACGTCCTGACTTTC.

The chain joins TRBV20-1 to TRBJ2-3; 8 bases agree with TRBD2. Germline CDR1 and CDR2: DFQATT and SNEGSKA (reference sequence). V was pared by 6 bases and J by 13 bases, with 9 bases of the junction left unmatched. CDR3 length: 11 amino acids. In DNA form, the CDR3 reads TGCAGTGCGCCTTACGGAGCGGGAGAGTATTTT. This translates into CSAPYGAGEYF.

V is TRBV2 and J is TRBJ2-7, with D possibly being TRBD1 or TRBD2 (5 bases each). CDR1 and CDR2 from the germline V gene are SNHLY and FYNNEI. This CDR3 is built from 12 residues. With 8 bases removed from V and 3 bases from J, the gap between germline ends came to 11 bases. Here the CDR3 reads CASGDVSYEQYF. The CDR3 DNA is TGTGCCAGCGGGGACGTAAGCTACGAGCAGTACTTC.

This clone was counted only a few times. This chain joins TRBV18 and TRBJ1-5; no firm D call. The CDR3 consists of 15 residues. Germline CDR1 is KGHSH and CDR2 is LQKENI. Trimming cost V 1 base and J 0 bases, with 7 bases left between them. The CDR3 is CASSPQVSSNQPQHF. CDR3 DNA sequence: TGTGCCAGCTCACCACAGGTGTCTAGCAATCAGCCCCAGCATTTT.

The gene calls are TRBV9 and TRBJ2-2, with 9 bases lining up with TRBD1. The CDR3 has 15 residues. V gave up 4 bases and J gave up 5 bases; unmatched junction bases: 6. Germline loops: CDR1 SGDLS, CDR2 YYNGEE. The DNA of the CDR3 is TGTGCCAGCAGCCCCGGGACAGGGTATACCGGGGAGCTGTTTTTT. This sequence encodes CASSPGTGYTGELFF.

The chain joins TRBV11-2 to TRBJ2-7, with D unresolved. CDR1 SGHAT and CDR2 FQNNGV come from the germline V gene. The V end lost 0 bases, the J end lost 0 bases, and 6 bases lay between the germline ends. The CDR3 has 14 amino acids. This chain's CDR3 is CASSLEASSYEQYF. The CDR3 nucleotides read TGTGCCAGCAGCTTAGAGGCCAGCTCCTACGAGCAGTACTTC.